The rows below give T cell receptor beta chains drawn from one sample of a study of naive and memory T cell subsets. In TCRdb, the 5' RACE reads were re-called with MiXCR into one record per CDR3 protein. The sample yields about 22,000 distinct CDR3 sequences, 4.2% seen once. Receptors originate from a male donor in good health. The CDR3 runs from the conserved cysteine through the conserved F or W. D genes are given only for firm matches. A row's size may be missing; if present it is once, few, many or a size class.

j_call: TRBJ2-7; clone_size: many; d_call: -; v_call: TRBV2; cdr3_aa: CASSAQSGYEQYF; cdr3_nt: TGTGCCAGCAGTGCCCAGTCAGGGTACGAGCAGTACTTC
j_call: TRBJ2-5; clone_size: many; d_call: -; v_call: TRBV6-2/TRBV6-3; cdr3_aa: CASSPPLVLVETQYF; cdr3_nt: TGTGCCAGCAGTCCACCCCTAGTGCTGGTGGAGACCCAGTACTTC
j_call: TRBJ1-1; clone_size: many; d_call: -; v_call: TRBV5-1; cdr3_aa: CASSLGEEVGTEAFF; cdr3_nt: TGCGCCAGCAGCTTGGGGGAGGAGGTTGGGACTGAAGCTTTCTTT
j_call: TRBJ2-2; clone_size: many; d_call: -; v_call: TRBV11-2; cdr3_aa: CASSLGIIRENTGELFF; cdr3_nt: TGTGCCAGCAGCTTAGGTATCATCAGGGAAAACACCGGGGAGCTGTTTTTT
j_call: TRBJ2-1; clone_size: many; d_call: -; v_call: TRBV6-5; cdr3_aa: CATNKLGQPSYEQFF; cdr3_nt: TGTGCCACCAACAAGTTAGGTCAACCTAGCTATGAGCAGTTCTTC
j_call: TRBJ2-1; clone_size: many; d_call: TRBD1; v_call: TRBV30; cdr3_aa: CAWSRGPFNEQFF; cdr3_nt: TGTGCCTGGAGTAGGGGGCCGTTTAATGAGCAGTTCTTC
j_call: TRBJ2-3; clone_size: many; d_call: -; v_call: TRBV7-9; cdr3_aa: CASSLGVGAGGYTDTQYF; cdr3_nt: TGTGCCAGCAGCTTGGGCGTGGGGGCTGGGGGATACACAGATACGCAGTATTTT
j_call: TRBJ2-1; clone_size: few; d_call: -; v_call: TRBV30; cdr3_aa: CAWSIMRESFYNEQFF; cdr3_nt: TGTGCCTGGAGCATTATGAGAGAGAGCTTCTACAATGAGCAGTTCTTC
j_call: TRBJ1-2; clone_size: -; d_call: -; v_call: TRBV7-9; cdr3_aa: CASRGKGSGDTF; cdr3_nt: TGTGCCAGCAGGGGAAAGGGGAGTGGCGACACCTTC
j_call: TRBJ1-5; clone_size: many; d_call: TRBD1; v_call: TRBV18; cdr3_aa: CASSQDRASHQPQHF; cdr3_nt: TGTGCCAGCTCACAAGACAGGGCCTCCCACCAGCCCCAGCATTTT
j_call: TRBJ2-5; clone_size: many; d_call: -; v_call: TRBV7-9; cdr3_aa: CASSFPGTRRETQYF; cdr3_nt: TGTGCCAGCAGCTTTCCCGGGACAAGGAGAGAGACCCAGTACTTC
j_call: TRBJ1-1; clone_size: many; d_call: TRBD1; v_call: TRBV12-3/TRBV12-4; cdr3_aa: CASSSQGAGTEAFF; cdr3_nt: TGTGCCAGCAGCTCCCAGGGGGCCGGCACTGAAGCTTTCTTT
j_call: TRBJ1-6; clone_size: many; d_call: -; v_call: TRBV5-1; cdr3_aa: CASSRIPSSGSPLHF; cdr3_nt: TGCGCCAGCAGCCGGATACCATCTAGCGGTTCACCCCTCCACTTT
j_call: TRBJ1-1; clone_size: many; d_call: -; v_call: TRBV7-8; cdr3_aa: CASILMGGGTEAFF; cdr3_nt: TGTGCCAGCATCTTAATGGGGGGCGGGACTGAAGCTTTCTTT
j_call: TRBJ1-6; clone_size: many; d_call: TRBD1; v_call: TRBV7-9; cdr3_aa: CASSLALQGARHSPLHF; cdr3_nt: TGTGCCAGCAGCTTAGCCTTACAGGGGGCGAGGCATTCACCCCTCCACTTT
j_call: TRBJ1-1; clone_size: many; d_call: TRBD1; v_call: TRBV5-6; cdr3_aa: CASSRTGVGGEAFF; cdr3_nt: TGTGCCAGCAGCAGGACAGGGGTGGGAGGTGAAGCTTTCTTT
j_call: TRBJ2-6; clone_size: many; d_call: -; v_call: TRBV29-1; cdr3_aa: CSVKSSGANVLTF; cdr3_nt: TGCAGCGTAAAGAGCTCTGGGGCCAACGTCCTGACTTTC
j_call: TRBJ1-1; clone_size: many; d_call: -; v_call: TRBV7-9; cdr3_aa: CASSLRGNTEAFF; cdr3_nt: TGTGCCAGCAGTTTACGGGGGAACACTGAAGCTTTCTTT
j_call: TRBJ2-2; clone_size: many; d_call: -; v_call: TRBV2; cdr3_aa: CASTSQAGVNTGELFF; cdr3_nt: TGTGCCAGCACTTCCCAAGCGGGCGTGAACACCGGGGAGCTGTTTTTT
j_call: TRBJ1-2; clone_size: many; d_call: TRBD1; v_call: TRBV14; cdr3_aa: CASSYPGTGNGYTF; cdr3_nt: TGTGCCAGCAGCTATCCCGGGACAGGGAATGGCTACACCTTC
j_call: TRBJ2-1; clone_size: many; d_call: TRBD2; v_call: TRBV20-1; cdr3_aa: CSARVPGGPGEQFF; cdr3_nt: TGCAGTGCTAGAGTTCCGGGAGGGCCTGGGGAGCAGTTCTTC
j_call: TRBJ2-1; clone_size: many; d_call: TRBD2; v_call: TRBV29-1; cdr3_aa: CSVGLGGGADEQFF; cdr3_nt: TGCAGCGTTGGTCTTGGCGGGGGGGCTGATGAGCAGTTCTTC
j_call: TRBJ2-3; clone_size: many; d_call: TRBD1; v_call: TRBV18; cdr3_aa: CASSPPDRGTTDTQYF; cdr3_nt: TGTGCCAGCTCACCACCGGACAGGGGGACCACAGATACGCAGTATTTT
j_call: TRBJ2-7; clone_size: many; d_call: -; v_call: TRBV5-6; cdr3_aa: CASRAGTTQPYEQYF; cdr3_nt: TGTGCCAGCAGAGCCGGGACAACCCAACCCTACGAGCAGTACTTC
j_call: TRBJ2-5; clone_size: many; d_call: -; v_call: TRBV19; cdr3_aa: CASSITGGRGLETQYF; cdr3_nt: TGTGCCAGTAGTATTACCGGGGGCCGTGGCTTGGAGACCCAGTACTTC
j_call: TRBJ2-2; clone_size: many; d_call: TRBD1; v_call: TRBV5-1; cdr3_aa: CASSFGQANTGELFF; cdr3_nt: TGCGCCAGCAGCTTCGGACAGGCGAACACCGGGGAGCTGTTTTTT
j_call: TRBJ2-1; clone_size: many; d_call: TRBD2; v_call: TRBV7-9; cdr3_aa: CASIFAGGGEQFF; cdr3_nt: TGTGCCAGCATCTTTGCGGGGGGTGGGGAGCAGTTCTTC
j_call: TRBJ2-2; clone_size: many; d_call: -; v_call: TRBV6-2/TRBV6-3; cdr3_aa: CASSHPLRPGELFF; cdr3_nt: TGTGCCAGCAGTCACCCCCTAAGACCCGGGGAGCTGTTTTTT
j_call: TRBJ2-3; clone_size: many; d_call: TRBD2; v_call: TRBV27; cdr3_aa: CASSTLLAVNTDTQYF; cdr3_nt: TGTGCCAGCTCGACCCTACTAGCGGTCAACACAGATACGCAGTATTTT
j_call: TRBJ2-2; clone_size: many; d_call: TRBD1; v_call: TRBV19; cdr3_aa: CASSRQGANTGELFF; cdr3_nt: TGTGCCAGTAGTAGGCAGGGGGCGAACACCGGGGAGCTGTTTTTT
j_call: TRBJ2-3; clone_size: medium-sized; d_call: -; v_call: TRBV28; cdr3_aa: CASSLLASYSTDTQYF; cdr3_nt: TGTGCCAGCAGTTTGCTAGCGAGCTACAGCACAGATACGCAGTATTTT
j_call: TRBJ2-1; clone_size: many; d_call: -; v_call: TRBV29-1; cdr3_aa: CSVDLGQVEQFF; cdr3_nt: TGCAGCGTTGACCTGGGCCAAGTTGAGCAGTTCTTC
j_call: TRBJ2-1; clone_size: many; d_call: -; v_call: TRBV7-2; cdr3_aa: CASSLVTGYNEQFF; cdr3_nt: TGTGCCAGCAGCTTAGTGACGGGCTACAATGAGCAGTTCTTC
j_call: TRBJ1-1; clone_size: -; d_call: TRBD1; v_call: TRBV6-5; cdr3_aa: CASSYRTGEAFF; cdr3_nt: TGTGCCAGCAGTTACAGGACAGGGGAAGCTTTCTTT
j_call: TRBJ2-7; clone_size: many; d_call: -; v_call: TRBV4-1; cdr3_aa: CASSQDHRPYEQYF; cdr3_nt: TGCGCCAGCAGCCAAGATCACAGGCCCTACGAGCAGTACTTC
j_call: TRBJ2-3; clone_size: many; d_call: TRBD1; v_call: TRBV6-5; cdr3_aa: CASSYSTTGVQDTQYF; cdr3_nt: TGTGCCAGCAGTTACTCGACTACAGGGGTTCAGGATACGCAGTATTTT
j_call: TRBJ2-7; clone_size: many; d_call: -; v_call: TRBV2; cdr3_aa: CASSALEGGTNYEQYF; cdr3_nt: TGTGCCAGCAGTGCCCTGGAGGGCGGGACGAACTACGAGCAGTACTTC
j_call: TRBJ1-3; clone_size: many; d_call: -; v_call: TRBV6-2/TRBV6-3; cdr3_aa: CASGGSGNTIYF; cdr3_nt: TGTGCCAGCGGTGGCTCTGGAAACACCATATATTTT
j_call: TRBJ2-5; clone_size: many; d_call: TRBD2; v_call: TRBV7-2; cdr3_aa: CASSPSPRLAGVETQYF; cdr3_nt: TGTGCCAGCAGCCCTAGTCCCCGACTAGCGGGGGTCGAGACCCAGTACTTC
j_call: TRBJ1-2; clone_size: many; d_call: -; v_call: TRBV27; cdr3_aa: CASMRAGASANYGYTF; cdr3_nt: TGTGCCAGCATGAGGGCGGGGGCCTCGGCTAACTATGGCTACACCTTC
j_call: TRBJ2-6; clone_size: many; d_call: -; v_call: TRBV15; cdr3_aa: CATSTRNSGANVLTF; cdr3_nt: TGTGCCACCAGCACCAGGAACTCTGGGGCCAACGTCCTGACTTTC
j_call: TRBJ2-5; clone_size: -; d_call: TRBD2; v_call: TRBV7-2; cdr3_aa: CASSSLAGSQETQYF; cdr3_nt: TGTGCCAGCAGCTCACTAGCGGGGTCCCAAGAGACCCAGTACTTC
j_call: TRBJ2-4; clone_size: medium-sized; d_call: -; v_call: TRBV6-5; cdr3_aa: CASSYGGSKNIQYF; cdr3_nt: TGTGCCAGCAGTTACGGGGGCTCCAAAAACATTCAGTACTTC
j_call: TRBJ2-3; clone_size: many; d_call: TRBD2; v_call: TRBV3-1; cdr3_aa: CASSPRTSSEDTQYF; cdr3_nt: TGTGCCAGCAGCCCCCGGACTAGCTCCGAAGATACGCAGTATTTT
j_call: TRBJ2-2; clone_size: many; d_call: -; v_call: TRBV29-1; cdr3_aa: CSVLEQGTGELFF; cdr3_nt: TGCAGCGTTCTGGAGCAGGGCACCGGGGAGCTGTTTTTT
j_call: TRBJ2-6; clone_size: medium-sized; d_call: -; v_call: TRBV6-6; cdr3_aa: CASTSLVAGNSGANVLTF; cdr3_nt: TGTGCCAGCACCTCACTGGTCGCAGGAAACTCTGGGGCCAACGTCCTGACTTTC
j_call: TRBJ2-1; clone_size: medium-sized; d_call: TRBD2; v_call: TRBV2; cdr3_aa: CASSELAGSGKFF; cdr3_nt: TGTGCCAGCAGTGAGCTAGCGGGCTCTGGAAAGTTCTTC
j_call: TRBJ2-1; clone_size: many; d_call: TRBD2; v_call: TRBV2; cdr3_aa: CATPPGRGAYNEQFF; cdr3_nt: TGTGCCACCCCACCTGGGCGGGGGGCCTACAATGAGCAGTTCTTC
j_call: TRBJ2-1; clone_size: medium-sized; d_call: TRBD2; v_call: TRBV6-1; cdr3_aa: CASSIAGGYNEQFF; cdr3_nt: TGTGCCAGCAGTATAGCGGGAGGGTACAATGAGCAGTTCTTC
j_call: TRBJ2-7; clone_size: many; d_call: TRBD1; v_call: TRBV30; cdr3_aa: CAWSEDRVSYEQYF; cdr3_nt: TGTGCCTGGAGTGAGGACAGGGTTTCCTACGAGCAGTACTTC
j_call: TRBJ1-5; clone_size: -; d_call: -; v_call: TRBV19; cdr3_aa: CASSISEQFNQPQHF; cdr3_nt: TGTGCCAGTAGTATTTCAGAACAGTTCAATCAGCCCCAGCATTTT
j_call: TRBJ2-1; clone_size: medium-sized; d_call: -; v_call: TRBV6-5; cdr3_aa: CASSTSLAGRNEQFF; cdr3_nt: TGTGCCAGCAGTACCTCCTTGGCCGGACGCAATGAGCAGTTCTTC
j_call: TRBJ2-7; clone_size: many; d_call: -; v_call: TRBV6-5; cdr3_aa: CASSYSQSYEQYF; cdr3_nt: TGTGCCAGCAGTTATAGCCAGTCCTACGAGCAGTACTTC
j_call: TRBJ2-2; clone_size: many; d_call: -; v_call: TRBV29-1; cdr3_aa: CSVEDFRGVGPGELFF; cdr3_nt: TGCAGCGTTGAAGATTTTCGGGGAGTAGGTCCCGGGGAGCTGTTTTTT
j_call: TRBJ1-5; clone_size: many; d_call: -; v_call: TRBV28; cdr3_aa: CASSLIVIRGRISNQPQHF; cdr3_nt: TGTGCCAGCAGTTTAATCGTAATCCGGGGGCGAATCAGCAATCAGCCCCAGCATTTT
j_call: TRBJ2-7; clone_size: many; d_call: -; v_call: TRBV28; cdr3_aa: CASSLRLGGAYEQYF; cdr3_nt: TGTGCCAGCAGTTTACGACTAGGTGGTGCCTACGAGCAGTACTTC
j_call: TRBJ1-5; clone_size: many; d_call: TRBD1; v_call: TRBV19; cdr3_aa: CASSSRDRGVDQPQHF; cdr3_nt: TGTGCCAGTAGTTCCAGAGACAGGGGGGTGGATCAGCCCCAGCATTTT
j_call: TRBJ2-1; clone_size: many; d_call: TRBD2; v_call: TRBV7-9; cdr3_aa: CASSSSGRVYNEQFF; cdr3_nt: TGTGCCAGCAGCTCTAGCGGGAGGGTTTACAATGAGCAGTTCTTC
j_call: TRBJ1-1; clone_size: many; d_call: -; v_call: TRBV20-1; cdr3_aa: CSARDGTRQNTEAFF; cdr3_nt: TGCAGTGCTAGAGATGGTACCAGGCAGAACACTGAAGCTTTCTTT